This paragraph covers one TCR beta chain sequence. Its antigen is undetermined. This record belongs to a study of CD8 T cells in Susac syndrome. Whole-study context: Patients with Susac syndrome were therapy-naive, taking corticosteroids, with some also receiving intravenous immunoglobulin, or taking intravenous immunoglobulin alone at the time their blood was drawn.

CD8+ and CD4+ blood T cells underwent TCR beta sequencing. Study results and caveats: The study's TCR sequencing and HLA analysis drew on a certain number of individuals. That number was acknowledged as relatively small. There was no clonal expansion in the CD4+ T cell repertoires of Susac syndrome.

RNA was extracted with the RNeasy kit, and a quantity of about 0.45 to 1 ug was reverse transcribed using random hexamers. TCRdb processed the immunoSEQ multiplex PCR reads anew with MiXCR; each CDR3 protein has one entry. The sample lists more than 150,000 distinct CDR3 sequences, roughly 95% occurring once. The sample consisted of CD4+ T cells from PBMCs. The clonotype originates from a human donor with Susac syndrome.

CDR3 amino acids: CASSLGNRNQPQHF. In nucleotides, the CDR3 is TGTGCCAGCAGCTTGGGGAATAGGAATCAGCCCCAGCATTTT. V is TRBV7-9 and J is TRBJ1-5; D is unclear. CDR1 is SEHNR, CDR2 FQNEAQ, per germline (reference sequence). Trimming removed 3 bases at V and 4 bases at J, with 10 bases between. The CDR3 has 14 residues.